In its sample, the clone carrying this T cell receptor beta chain was seen a few times. Its antigen is as yet unknown. This specimen belongs to a study of T cells in Graves' hyperthyroidism and ophthalmopathy. The study, taken as a whole, reports: Ophthalmopathy was predicted by the model a median of roughly 6 months ahead of onset. The majority of expanded thyroid clonotypes above 0.001 also appeared in blood.

Researchers amplified the TCR beta CDR3 regions from RNA transcripts. The primer set for the first-round RT-PCR of the TCR CDR3 was HTBI. TCRdb ran MiXCR on the multiplex PCR reads and lists one entry per CDR3 protein. The sample has around 350,000 distinct CDR3 sequences, approximately 25% seen once. CDR3 length: 15 residues. V lost 5 bases, J lost 0 bases, and 15 bases lay in between. From germline, CDR1 is DFQATT and CDR2 SNEGSKA (reference sequence). This clonotype was obtained from a man aged 45 to 65 with Graves' hyperthyroidism. Sequencing was performed on blood. The V gene is TRBV20-1, the J gene TRBJ2-3; D is possibly TRBD2 (6 bases). The chain's CDR3 is CSAHWSGHSTDTQYF. The DNA for the CDR3 is TGCAGTGCTCATTGGAGCGGGCACAGCACAGATACGCAGTATTTT.